This is a list of T cell receptor beta chains from one sample in a study of blood T cell repertoires in COVID-19. The protocol was immunoSEQ multiplex PCR, while the TCRdb copy is restricted to in-frame clones and leaves out a portion. The data hold around 190,000 clones, with around 83% observed a single time. The material sequenced was peripheral blood. Receptor source: a woman in her seventies with COVID-19, enrolled during active disease. CDR3s include the opening cysteine and the closing phenylalanine or tryptophan. The D gene is left open where the match is weak. Clone size is stated in some rows and not others, as once, few, many or a class when expanded.

size: few; J: TRBJ2-7; D: NA; V: TRBV6-6; DNA: TGTGCCAGCGGCAGGTTGAGCTCCTACGAGCAGTACTTC; CDR3: CASGRLSSYEQYF
size: NA; J: TRBJ2-7; D: TRBD2; V: TRBV18; DNA: TGTGCCAGCTCACCACGGACTAGCGGAACCTACGAGCAGTACTTC; CDR3: CASSPRTSGTYEQYF
size: NA; J: TRBJ2-7; D: TRBD1; V: TRBV3-1/TRBV3-2; DNA: TGTGCCAGCAGCGAACGCCGGGACAGGGGTGCCCACGAGCAGTACTTC; CDR3: CASSERRDRGAHEQYF
size: once; J: TRBJ1-3; D: NA; V: TRBV10-3; DNA: TGTGCCATCAGTAGGGACAAGGCGGGAAACACCATATATTTT; CDR3: CAISRDKAGNTIYF
size: NA; J: TRBJ1-2; D: TRBD1; V: TRBV27; DNA: TGTGCCAGCAGTTTATTCGCCACAGGGGGCGTACTCTATGGCTACACCTTC; CDR3: CASSLFATGGVLYGYTF
size: NA; J: TRBJ1-3; D: NA; V: TRBV10-3; DNA: TGTGCCATCAGTGAGTTGAACAGTGGATACACCATATATTTT; CDR3: CAISELNSGYTIYF
size: once; J: TRBJ1-4; D: TRBD1; V: TRBV5-5; DNA: TGTGCCAGCAGCCGGGGACAGGGCGCTAGGATGTTT; CDR3: CASSRGQGARMF
size: NA; J: TRBJ2-7; D: NA; V: TRBV3-1/TRBV3-2; DNA: TGTGCCAGCAGCCCAACGCTATCGCAGGGGTCTTACGAGCAGTACTTC; CDR3: CASSPTLSQGSYEQYF
size: NA; J: TRBJ1-6; D: NA; V: TRBV7-2; DNA: TGTGCCAGCAGCCGGGACTTTAGTTCCTATAATTCACCCCTCCACTTT; CDR3: CASSRDFSSYNSPLHF
size: NA; J: TRBJ1-4; D: NA; V: TRBV28; DNA: TGTGCCAGCAATCAAGAGGGAGCAACTAATGAAAAACTGTTTTTT; CDR3: CASNQEGATNEKLFF